This TCR beta chain was retrieved from a study of blood T cells in healthy people across ages. The germline V gene has CDR1 DFQATT and CDR2 SNEGSKA (reference sequence). Trimming stripped 6 bases from V and 0 bases from J, with 8 bases between. The CDR3 consists of 12 residues. Together with a sample-barcoded 5' primer, a J-beta primer mix was included in a second PCR lasting about 7 to 11 cycles. TCRdb passed the 5' RACE reads through MiXCR, listing each CDR3 protein once. The table records around 800,000 distinct CDR3 sequences, 55% to 65% of them present only once. This chain uses TRBV20-1 with TRBJ1-1, with a possible D match to TRBD1 (5 bases). Sample: blood. This sequence originates from a man aged 25 to 45 in good health. The CDR3 DNA reads as TGCAGTGCCGGGGACTTGAACACTGAAGCTTTCTTT. As protein: CSAGDLNTEAFF.